This is a list of T cell receptor beta chains from one sample in a study of T cells after yellow fever vaccination. One entry per CDR3 protein results from TCRdb running MiXCR on the 5' RACE reads. Altogether 500,000 to 650,000 distinct CDR3 sequences are present, roughly a sixth being singletons, with the ten largest covering 17%. The specimen was PBMCs, collected 5 days after the first yellow fever vaccination. Every receptor here comes from a man between 18 and 29 years old who received the YFV17D yellow fever vaccine. CDR3s include the opening cysteine and the closing phenylalanine or tryptophan. A D gene is named only where the DNA matches it firmly. Only some rows state a clone size, as once, few, many or a class for expanded clones.

>TRBV5-4|few|TRBJ2-3|TRBD2
CASSPPGLAGIVQYF
TGTGCCAGCAGCCCCCCGGGACTAGCGGGGATCGTGCAGTATTTT
>TRBV7-9|few|TRBJ2-1|.
CASSRSVAAHNEQFF
TGTGCCAGCAGCCGATCGGTAGCGGCCCACAATGAGCAGTTCTTC
>TRBV20-1|.|TRBJ2-3|TRBD2
CSARGVRRGIATDTQYF
TGCAGTGCTAGAGGGGTTAGGCGGGGGATAGCCACAGATACGCAGTATTTT
>TRBV29-1|few|TRBJ2-2|TRBD2
CSVEDPASGAGELFF
TGCAGCGTTGAAGATCCGGCTAGCGGGGCCGGGGAGCTGTTTTTT
>TRBV12-3/TRBV12-4|few|TRBJ2-7|TRBD1
CASSSGEGQGSYEQYF
TGTGCCAGCAGTTCTGGAGAGGGACAGGGATCGTACGAGCAGTACTTC
>TRBV5-4|few|TRBJ2-5|.
CASTLGAGEETQYF
TGTGCCAGCACCCTTGGGGCCGGAGAAGAGACCCAGTACTTC
>TRBV5-1|.|TRBJ1-4|TRBD1
CASSLSTGEDEKLFF
TGCGCCAGCAGCTTGTCGACAGGGGAAGATGAAAAACTGTTTTTT
>TRBV4-1|few|TRBJ1-3|.
CASSQDGRGTGNTIYF
TGCGCCAGCAGCCAAGACGGAAGGGGGACTGGAAACACCATATATTTT
>TRBV12-3/TRBV12-4|.|TRBJ1-5|.
CASSTGYPNQPQHF
TGTGCCAGCAGCACAGGGTATCCCAATCAGCCCCAGCATTTT
>TRBV5-5|.|TRBJ2-5|.
CASSLESWGLQETQYF
TGTGCCAGCAGCTTGGAATCTTGGGGTTTACAAGAGACCCAGTACTTC
>TRBV7-9|.|TRBJ2-7|TRBD1
CASSVGQGLSYEQYF
TGTGCCAGCAGCGTCGGACAGGGTCTGTCCTACGAGCAGTACTTC
>TRBV20-1|few|TRBJ2-5|TRBD2
CSARGTPAAGVHQETQYF
TGCAGTGCTAGAGGAACTCCGGCCGCGGGAGTACACCAAGAGACCCAGTACTTC
>TRBV6-2/TRBV6-3|once|TRBJ1-1|.
CASSYSSRYEAFF
TGTGCCAGCAGTTACTCGAGTCGATACGAAGCTTTCTTT
>TRBV7-3|.|TRBJ2-7|.
CASSLRAGSSYEQYF
TGTGCCAGCAGCTTAAGGGCAGGGTCCTCCTACGAGCAGTACTTC
>TRBV5-6|.|TRBJ2-1|TRBD1
CASSRVSGTGVYNEQFF
TGTGCCAGCAGCAGAGTTTCCGGGACAGGCGTCTACAATGAGCAGTTCTTC
>TRBV7-9|.|TRBJ1-4|TRBD1
CASSLVRGELFF
TGTGCCAGCAGCTTAGTCAGGGGGGAACTGTTTTTT
>TRBV5-4|few|TRBJ1-2|TRBD1
CASSDGTAGYGYTF
TGTGCCAGCAGCGATGGGACAGCCGGGTATGGCTACACCTTC
>TRBV6-5|few|TRBJ2-5|TRBD2
CASSHPHRLAGPWETQYF
TGTGCCAGCAGTCACCCACACCGACTAGCGGGGCCATGGGAGACCCAGTACTTC
>TRBV7-2|few|TRBJ1-1|.
CASSIRGSEAFF
TGTGCCAGCAGCATAAGGGGGTCTGAAGCTTTCTTT
>TRBV7-6|.|TRBJ2-4|TRBD2
CANSLAPQGAGGNIQYF
TGTGCCAACAGCTTAGCCCCTCAGGGAGCGGGGGGAAACATTCAGTACTTC
>TRBV4-3|many|TRBJ2-3|TRBD2
CASSQEAAGGLGTDTQYF
TGCGCCAGCAGCCAAGAGGCAGCGGGGGGGCTGGGCACAGATACGCAGTATTTT
>TRBV5-1|many|TRBJ1-2|.
CASSLDRVTTYTF
TGCGCCAGCAGCTTGGACAGGGTCACCACCTACACCTTC
>TRBV5-1|.|TRBJ2-2|TRBD1
CASSVGQGSGELFF
TGCGCCAGCAGCGTAGGACAGGGGTCCGGGGAGCTGTTTTTT
>TRBV25-1|few|TRBJ1-1|.
CASSAGQMTEAFF
TGTGCCAGCAGTGCCGGACAGATGACTGAAGCTTTCTTT
>TRBV6-2/TRBV6-3|few|TRBJ2-1|.
CASSYRLSYNEQFF
TGTGCCAGCAGTTACCGACTCTCCTACAATGAGCAGTTCTTC
>TRBV29-1|few|TRBJ1-2|.
CSVEWIGSSRYTF
TGCAGCGTTGAATGGATCGGATCCTCACGCTACACCTTC
>TRBV15|many|TRBJ2-4|.
CATSRDSQNDIQYF
TGTGCCACCAGCAGAGATAGTCAGAATGACATTCAGTACTTC
>TRBV5-1|few|TRBJ1-1|.
CAILWGRLEAFF
TGCGCCATCCTTTGGGGAAGGCTTGAAGCTTTCTTT
>TRBV5-6|.|TRBJ2-1|TRBD1
CASSSQVTGVYNEQFF
TGTGCCAGCAGCTCCCAGGTGACAGGGGTCTACAATGAGCAGTTCTTC
>TRBV6-5|.|TRBJ2-1|.
CASSYSPRTHNEQFF
TGTGCCAGCAGTTACTCGCCCAGGACTCACAATGAGCAGTTCTTC
>TRBV7-6|few|TRBJ2-7|.
CASSLEAVASYEQYF
TGTGCCAGCAGCTTAGAGGCAGTAGCCTCCTACGAGCAGTACTTC
>TRBV7-9|few|TRBJ2-5|TRBD1
CASSSATGGYIIETQYF
TGTGCCAGCAGCTCTGCGACAGGGGGCTATATTATCGAGACCCAGTACTTC
>TRBV5-1|few|TRBJ2-7|TRBD1
CASSRPTGGVEQYF
TGCGCCAGCAGCCGCCCCACAGGGGGCGTCGAGCAGTACTTC
>TRBV2|few|TRBJ1-4|.
CATGARVGEKLFF
TGTGCCACGGGGGCTCGGGTGGGTGAAAAACTGTTTTTT
>TRBV19|few|TRBJ2-4|TRBD2
CASSLSGGPTGAKNIQYF
TGTGCCAGTAGCCTAAGCGGGGGGCCAACTGGAGCCAAAAACATTCAGTACTTC